The 30 T cell receptor beta chains below all came from one sample that was sequenced in a study of blood T cell repertoires in COVID-19. The repertoire was sequenced with immunoSEQ multiplex PCR; TCRdb's copy has only in-frame clones and lacks some. The sample has 250,000 to 350,000 clones; under 95% are singletons. Sequenced material: PBMCs or T cells enriched from blood (not recorded which). The receptors here all came from a woman between 25 and 40 years old who had recovered from COVID-19.

This chain uses TRBV2 with TRBJ1-2, with a possible D match to TRBD1 (6 bases). CDR3 length: 13 residues. Germline V CDR1 and CDR2: SNHLY, FYNNEI. V lost 3 bases and J 8 bases, leaving 13 bases between the germline ends. CDR3 loop: CASSEDSLGGYTF. Here the CDR3 DNA reads TGTGCCAGCAGTGAGGACAGTCTGGGAGGCTACACCTTC.

The V call is TRBV28, the J call TRBJ2-3; tentative D call: TRBD1 (5 bases). Trimming removed 5 bases at V and 0 bases at J, with 9 bases between. The CDR3 totals 14 residues. Germline V gives CDR1 MDHEN, CDR2 SYDVKM. DNA for the CDR3: TGTGCCAGCAGTCGCGCAGGGAGCACAGATACGCAGTATTTT. Its translation is CASSRAGSTDTQYF.

J is TRBJ2-1 and V is TRBV5-6; the D is unclear. V was trimmed by 1 base and J by 8 bases, leaving 4 bases between them. This CDR3 has 11 residues. The germline V gene encodes CDR1 SGHDT and CDR2 YYEEEE. Here the CDR3 reads CASSLNYEQFF. For the CDR3, the DNA is TGTGCCAGCAGCTTGAACTATGAGCAGTTCTTC.

The chain joins TRBV6-5 to TRBJ2-7; 9 bases match TRBD2. Germline lookup yields CDR1 MNHEY and CDR2 SVGAGI. The V segment lost 6 bases and the J segment 3 bases; nucleotides outside the gene matches: 9. The CDR3 is 15 amino acids. The DNA for the CDR3 is TGTGCCAGCAGATACCAACGCGGGAGGGACTACGAGCAGTACTTC. Protein product: CASRYQRGRDYEQYF.

This chain links TRBV7-2 with TRBJ1-6; tentative D call: TRBD1 (5 bases). There are 12 residues in the CDR3. The V end lost 6 bases, the J end lost 7 bases, and 7 bases lay between the germline ends. Looked up from germline, CDR1 is SGHTA and CDR2 is FQGNSA. CDR3 loop: CASRTENSPLHF. The CDR3 region has the DNA TGTGCCAGCAGGACAGAAAATTCACCCCTCCACTTT. Variable domain in full (rest from reference TRBV7-2 and TRBJ1-6): GAGVSQSPSNKVTEKGKDVELRCDPISGHTALYWYRQSLGQGLEFLIYFQGNSAPDKSGLPSDRFSAERTGGSVSTLTIQRTQQEDSAVYLCASRTENSPLHFGNGTRLTVT.

This chain links TRBV9 with TRBJ2-7; 10 nucleotides line up with TRBD1. This CDR3 contains 15 residues. In germline, CDR1 is SGDLS, CDR2 YYNGEE. With 0 bases clipped from V and 6 bases from J, the junction kept 6 bases outside the gene matches. The CDR3 region has the DNA TGTGCCAGCAGCGTAGGTGGGGGACAGGGGAGCGAGCAGTACTTC. Protein product: CASSVGGGQGSEQYF.

A single count supports this clone. The rearrangement joins TRBV30 to TRBJ1-4; possible D gene TRBD1, 6 bases. Per germline, CDR1 GTSNPN and CDR2 SVGIG (reference sequence). V lost 5 bases, J lost 10 bases, and 14 bases lay in between. This CDR3 is built from 12 residues. The CDR3 bases are TGTGCCTGGTCTGGTGGGGGGGCAAAACTGTTTTTT. This gives the protein CAWSGGGAKLFF.

This clone was detected only once. In the same sample, other DNA sequences code for this CDR3. This chain links TRBV27 with TRBJ2-1; 13 positions match TRBD2. The length of the CDR3 is 15 residues. Germline values: CDR1 MNHEY, CDR2 SMNVEV (reference sequence). V shed 3 bases, J shed 7 bases, and the junction held 3 bases outside the gene matches. The chain's CDR3 is CASSFGLAGANEQFF. CDR3 coding DNA: TGTGCCAGCAGTTTCGGACTAGCGGGAGCAAATGAGCAGTTCTTC.

The chain recombines TRBV11-2 with TRBJ2-3; the D gene is possibly TRBD2 (8 bases). This CDR3 spans 17 amino acids. The V end lost 5 bases, the J end lost 4 bases, and 22 bases lay between the germline ends. The germline V gene has CDR1 SGHAT and CDR2 FQNNGV. The CDR3 nucleotides read TGTGCCAGCAGCCTTAGGGGGCGGGAGGCCGTCCCAGATACGCAGTATTTT. The encoded protein is CASSLRGREAVPDTQYF.

The chain couples TRBV28 to TRBJ2-1; 9 nucleotides line up with TRBD2. With V trimmed by 2 bases and J by 0 bases, 5 bases remained unmatched. The CDR3 has 17 amino acids. Germline CDR1 and CDR2: MDHEN and SYDVKM. CDR3 residues: CASSLMISGGSYNEQFF. Written as DNA, the CDR3 is TGTGCCAGCAGTTTAATGATTAGCGGGGGCTCCTACAATGAGCAGTTCTTC.

The V and J genes are TRBV7-2 and TRBJ2-7; a possible D gene is TRBD2 (7 bases). Germline V gene sequence: CDR1 SGHTA, CDR2 FQGNSA. The germline V and J ends were trimmed by 5 bases and 4 bases, with 18 bases remaining between them. CDR3 length: 15 amino acids. As DNA, the CDR3 is TGTGCCAGCAGCCCGGGAGGACTAGGGGGGTACGAGCAGTACTTC. Amino acids: CASSPGGLGGYEQYF.

The rearrangement joins TRBV11-3 to TRBJ2-5; D possibly corresponds to TRBD1 (7 bases). Trimming took 4 bases from V and 4 from J, leaving 16 bases between them. The germline V gene has CDR1 SGHNT and CDR2 YENEEA. The CDR3 runs 15 residues. The CDR3 region has the DNA TGTGCCAGCAGCTACCTAGCAGGGGGAGGAGAGACCCAGTACTTC. This codes for CASSYLAGGGETQYF.

The chain is built from TRBV2 and TRBJ2-3, with D possibly TRBD1 on 5 matching bases. The length of the CDR3 is 15 residues. Germline lookup yields CDR1 SNHLY and CDR2 FYNNEI. The V and J ends lost 2 bases and 0 bases respectively, with 9 bases between them. CDR3 sequence: CASSEQGSSTDTQYF. As DNA, the CDR3 is TGTGCCAGCAGTGAACAGGGCTCTAGCACAGATACGCAGTATTTT.

Concerning this clone itself: The sample has other DNA sequences that encode this CDR3 too. V gene TRBV7-9 combines with J gene TRBJ1-1; D possibly corresponds to TRBD1 (6 bases). The CDR3 totals 15 residues. The V gene lost 1 base and the J gene lost 0 bases, with 9 bases spanning the gap. CDR1 and CDR2 (germline): SEHNR, FQNEAQ (reference sequence). The CDR3 reads CASSLGTGMNTEAFF. For the CDR3, the DNA is TGTGCCAGCAGCTTAGGTACAGGGATGAACACTGAAGCTTTCTTT.

The count of this clone is one. The chain recombines TRBV24-1 with TRBJ2-1, with TRBD1 as a possible D gene (5 bases). The length of the CDR3 is 16 residues. V was shortened by 0 bases and J by 2 bases, with 10 bases between the two germline ends. CDR1 KGHDR and CDR2 SFDVKD come from the germline V gene. Here the CDR3 DNA reads TGTGCCACCAGTGATTTGGGGCAGGGCCCCTACAATGAGCAGTTCTTC. Translated, it gives CATSDLGQGPYNEQFF.

This sequence joins TRBV7-2 and TRBJ1-1, with D possibly TRBD1 on 5 matching bases. Looked up from germline, CDR1 is SGHTA and CDR2 is FQGNSA. The ends were cut back, 5 bases at V and 2 bases at J, with 12 bases in the middle. The CDR3 has 14 amino acids. CDR3 loop: CASSTSRANTEAFF. In DNA, the CDR3 is TGTGCCAGCAGCACCAGCAGGGCTAACACTGAAGCTTTCTTT.

As regards this clone: The junction shows a germline mismatch at one end, possibly a read error. This sequence joins TRBV28 and TRBJ2-1; 7 nucleotides align to TRBD2. Germline CDR1 MDHEN, CDR2 SYDVKM. The CDR3 runs to 15 residues. Written as DNA, the CDR3 is TGTGCCAGCAGCACCGGCGGGGGACTCTACGATGAGCAGTTCTTC. Translating it yields CASSTGGGLYDEQFF.

This clone has just a few counts. J is TRBJ1-1 and V is TRBV11-2; maybe TRBD1 (5 bases). CDR1 and CDR2 from the germline V gene are SGHAT and FQNNGV. This CDR3 is built from 14 residues. V lost 3 bases and J lost 4, with 12 bases in between. CDR3 in DNA: TGTGCCAGCAGCTTTGGGGGGTCGCTCACTGAAGCTTTCTTT. Its protein is CASSFGGSLTEAFF.

The gene calls are TRBV4-3 and TRBJ2-7, with 8 nucleotides matching TRBD2. Germline-derived CDR1 and CDR2 are LGHNA and YSLEER. The ends lost 4 bases at V and 2 bases at J; junction bases unmatched: 7. CDR3 length: 15 residues. CDR3 DNA sequence: TGCGCCAGCAGCCTTCGCCCGGGGGGGACCTACGAGCAGTACTTC. Translated, it gives CASSLRPGGTYEQYF.

The chain is built from TRBV27 and TRBJ1-2; 7 bases align to TRBD1. Germline loops: CDR1 MNHEY, CDR2 SMNVEV (reference sequence). The V gene end was trimmed by 6 bases and the J gene end by 3 bases; junction bases not matched to a gene: 13. The CDR3 runs 16 residues. CDR3 DNA: TGTGCCAGCAGACCGGGACAGCGGACCCGTGACTATGGCTACACCTTC. This codes for CASRPGQRTRDYGYTF.

The rearrangement links TRBV18 to TRBJ2-2, with 8 bases identical to TRBD1. There are 15 residues in the CDR3. From germline, CDR1 is KGHSH and CDR2 LQKENI. V gave up 3 bases and J gave up 6 bases; unmatched junction bases: 6. CDR3 loop: CASSPYRGQAGELFF. CDR3 bases: TGTGCCAGCTCACCCTACAGGGGACAGGCCGGGGAGCTGTTTTTT.

The chain joins TRBV5-8 to TRBJ1-1; TRBD1 might be the D (5 bases). This CDR3 has 15 residues. V was pared by 4 bases and J by 3 bases, with 16 bases between. Germline V gene lookup returns CDR1 SGHTS and CDR2 YDEGEE. The CDR3 loop reads CASSPGVGRDTEAFF. CDR3 nucleotides: TGTGCCAGCAGCCCGGGGGTGGGGCGGGACACTGAAGCTTTCTTT.

CDR3 sequence: CASSLRPSGEADTQYF. CDR3 DNA: TGCGCCAGCAGCTTGAGGCCTAGCGGGGAGGCAGATACGCAGTATTTT. This chain uses TRBV5-1 with TRBJ2-3, with 9 bases that match TRBD2. There are 16 residues in the CDR3. Germline V gene lookup returns CDR1 SGHRS and CDR2 YFSETQ. The J segment lost 4 bases and the V segment lost 1 base, leaving 7 bases of the junction unmatched. Based on the CDR3 plus reference TRBV5-1 and TRBJ2-3, the full variable domain is KAGVTQTPRYLIKTRGQQVTLSCSPISGHRSVSWYQQTPGQGLQFLFEYFSETQRNKGNFPGRFSGRQFSNSRSEMNVSTLELGDSALYLCASSLRPSGEADTQYFGPGTRLTVL.

The chain recombines TRBV2 with TRBJ2-7, with 10 nucleotides matching TRBD2. Germline CDR1 reads SNHLY; CDR2 reads FYNNEI. The CDR3 is made up of 14 amino acids. Trimming removed 10 bases from V and 3 bases from J; junction bases left unmatched: 9. The CDR3 nucleotides are TGTGCCACCACTACCGGGACTAGCGACTACGAGCAGTACTTC. It specifies CATTTGTSDYEQYF.

This clone turned up a few times. The V call is TRBV10-3, the J call TRBJ1-3; D is unclear. CDR1 is ENHRY and CDR2 is SYGVKD in the germline V gene. The CDR3 extends over 15 amino acids. V was trimmed by 0 bases and J by 3 bases, leaving 9 bases between them. CDR3 sequence reads: CAISESPGVGNTIYF. CDR3 in DNA: TGTGCCATCAGTGAGTCGCCCGGGGTTGGAAACACCATATATTTT.

V and J are TRBV10-3 and TRBJ2-5; 9 bases align to TRBD1. Germline V gene sequence: CDR1 ENHRY, CDR2 SYGVKD. The CDR3 is made up of 15 amino acids. V shed 1 base and J 5 bases; nucleotides not matched to a gene: 5. The CDR3 DNA reads TGTGCCATCAGTGAGTGGGACAGGGACCTGGAGACCCAGTACTTC. Protein sequence: CAISEWDRDLETQYF.

The chain joins TRBV7-8 to TRBJ2-7; D possibly corresponds to TRBD1 (6 bases). V gave up 5 bases and J gave up 5 bases, with 10 bases separating them. Germline V gives CDR1 SGHVS, CDR2 FQNEAQ. CDR3 length: 12 amino acids. Here the CDR3 DNA reads TGTGCCAGCAGCGGCAGGGACAACGAGCAGTACTTC. Protein sequence: CASSGRDNEQYF.

This clone was counted between two and nine times. The chain joins TRBV28 to TRBJ1-2; possibly TRBD1 for D (6 bases). The germline V gene has CDR1 MDHEN and CDR2 SYDVKM. The ends were cut back, 7 bases at V and 2 bases at J, with 14 bases in the middle. This CDR3 comprises 14 residues. The CDR3 DNA follows: TGTGCCAGCACCCTAGGAGACAGGAACTATGGCTACACCTTC. It is translated as CASTLGDRNYGYTF.

The chain uses TRBV20-1 and TRBJ2-5, with 8 positions matching TRBD2. V shed 3 bases, J shed 2 bases, and the junction held 8 bases outside the gene matches. The CDR3 covers 15 residues. Germline CDR1 DFQATT, CDR2 SNEGSKA (reference sequence). This chain's CDR3 is CSASGVQRGQETQYF. The DNA for the CDR3 is TGCAGTGCTAGTGGGGTACAGCGGGGGCAAGAGACCCAGTACTTC.

V is TRBV28 and J is TRBJ1-5; 10 positions match TRBD1. Germline V gene data show CDR1 as MDHEN and CDR2 as SYDVKM. The CDR3 consists of 16 residues. V was clipped by 3 bases and J by 1 base; unmatched bases: 3. The CDR3 sequence: CASSFATGGSNQPQHF. The CDR3 DNA reads as TGTGCCAGCAGTTTCGCGACAGGGGGCAGCAATCAGCCCCAGCATTTT.